This T cell receptor (beta chain) was recovered during a study of T cells in localized non-small cell lung cancer. Regarding the study as a whole: A median of about 60 of the top 100 tumor clones appeared in adjacent lung, which was paired and uninvolved. It remains possible that heterogeneity exists, since only one tumor region was sequenced. There was an association of higher blood T cell density with longer overall survival. Uninvolved adjacent lung, not tumor, had the highest T cell clonality.

Profiling relied on immunoSEQ multiplex PCR, and the TCRdb table lists in-frame clones only, not all of them. This table holds more than 15,000 clones, approximately 84% found once. This clone appeared a single time. The antigen is undetermined. Germline V gives CDR1 SGDLS, CDR2 YYNGEE. The CDR3 runs 11 residues. The V gene lost 3 bases and the J gene lost 2 bases, with 2 bases spanning the gap. The specimen comprised peripheral blood, sampled before any cancer treatment. The chain has TRBV9 and TRBJ2-5; no definite D call. The clonotype originates from a male donor older than 55 with stage I lung adenocarcinoma. CDR3 loop: CASSDQETQYF. CDR3 coding DNA: TGTGCCAGCAGCGATCAAGAGACCCAGTACTTC.